These 8 T cell receptor beta chains share one sample of origin, sequenced in a study of blood T cells in healthy people across ages. The second PCR ran about 6 to 11 cycles with a sample-barcoded 5' primer and J-beta primers. TCRdb fed the 5' RACE reads into MiXCR, producing one record per CDR3 protein. The sample shows 750,000 to 950,000 distinct CDR3 sequences, approximately 53% of them seen only once. The source material was blood. Receptor source: a man at least 80 years old in good health.

The chain uses TRBV20-1 and TRBJ1-4; TRBD1 agrees at 9 bases. The germline CDR1 and CDR2 sequences are DFQATT and SNEGSKA (reference sequence). With V trimmed by 0 bases and J by 8 bases, 7 bases remained unmatched. The CDR3 runs to 15 residues. CDR3: CSAREPGTGTEKLFF. CDR3 sequence (DNA): TGCAGTGCTAGAGAGCCTGGGACAGGGACGGAAAAACTGTTTTTT.

This CDR3 is CSVMVSGANVLTF. Written as DNA, the CDR3 is TGCAGCGTTATGGTCTCTGGGGCCAACGTCCTGACTTTC. The rearrangement links TRBV29-1 to TRBJ2-6; D not resolved. Trimming shortened V by 5 bases and J by 0 bases, and 5 bases separated the two germline ends. The CDR3 totals 13 residues. From germline, CDR1 is SQVTM and CDR2 ANQGSEA.

The CDR3 protein is CASSLVQAGEGYTF. CDR3 coding DNA: TGTGCCAGCAGCTTAGTGCAGGCGGGGGAAGGCTACACCTTC. V usage is TRBV7-2 and J usage is TRBJ1-2; tentatively, D is TRBD1 (5 bases). The germline V gene encodes CDR1 SGHTA and CDR2 FQGNSA. V was trimmed by 1 base and J by 8 bases, leaving 14 bases between them. The CDR3 spans 14 residues.

This clonotype has just a few counts. This chain connects TRBV7-2 to TRBJ2-1; 9 nucleotides align to TRBD2. Germline V gene data show CDR1 as SGHTA and CDR2 as FQGNSA. J gave up 1 base and V 11 bases, and 9 bases lay outside the gene matches. This CDR3 is built from 15 residues. In nucleotides, the CDR3 is TGTGCCTGTCACTGGGCGGGAGGGTCCTACAATGAGCAGTTCTTC. Its protein is CACHWAGGSYNEQFF.

The chain uses TRBV6-2 or TRBV6-3 and TRBJ2-7; 10 bases fit TRBD2. Germline V lookup: CDR1 MNHEY, CDR2 SVGEGT. V lost 2 bases and J lost 2; bases outside the gene matches: 9. The length of the CDR3 is 17 residues. As DNA, the CDR3 is TGTGCCAGCAGTTACCGGGGTAGCGGGAGGACCACCTACGAGCAGTACTTC. It is translated as CASSYRGSGRTTYEQYF.

The rearrangement links TRBV6-2 or TRBV6-3 to TRBJ2-1; the D call may be TRBD1 or TRBD2 (6 bases each). The CDR3 has 10 residues. Trimming shortened V by 8 bases and J by 13 bases, and 12 bases separated the two germline ends. Germline CDR1 and CDR2: MNHEY and SVGEGT. As DNA, the CDR3 is TGTGCCAGCCAGAGGGGGGCCCAGTTCTTC. This codes for CASQRGAQFF.

This clonotype appeared a few times. The CDR3 spells CASSRPGQGVSGYTF. The CDR3 DNA reads TGTGCCAGCAGTCGGCCGGGACAGGGCGTCTCCGGCTACACCTTC. This chain joins TRBV6-5 and TRBJ1-2; 9 nucleotides line up with TRBD1. This CDR3 is built from 15 residues. The ends lost 5 bases at V and 8 bases at J; junction bases unmatched: 12. The germline gives CDR1 MNHEY, CDR2 SVGAGI.

This clonotype was seen just once. The chain has TRBV2 and TRBJ1-6, with 10 bases fitting TRBD1. Germline-derived CDR1 and CDR2 are SNHLY and FYNNEI. V was clipped by 4 bases and J by 5 bases; unmatched bases: 2. The CDR3 covers 15 residues. The CDR3 reads CASSGTGGNNSPLHF. The CDR3 bases are TGTGCCAGCAGTGGGACAGGGGGTAATAATTCACCCCTCCACTTT.